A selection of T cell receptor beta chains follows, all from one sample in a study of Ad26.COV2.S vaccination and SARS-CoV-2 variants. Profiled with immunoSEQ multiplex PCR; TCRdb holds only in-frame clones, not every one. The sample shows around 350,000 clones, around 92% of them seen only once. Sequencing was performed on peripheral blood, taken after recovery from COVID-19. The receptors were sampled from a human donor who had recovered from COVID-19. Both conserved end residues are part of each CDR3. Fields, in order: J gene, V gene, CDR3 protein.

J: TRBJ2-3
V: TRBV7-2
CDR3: CASSLVLRGPSTDTQYF

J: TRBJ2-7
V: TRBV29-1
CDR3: CSALVADRIYEQYF

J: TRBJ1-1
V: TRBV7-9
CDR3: CASSLTDRESEAFF

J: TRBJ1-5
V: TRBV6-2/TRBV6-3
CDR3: CASSYGQAENQPQHF

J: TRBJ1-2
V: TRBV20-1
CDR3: CSARGGSGYTF

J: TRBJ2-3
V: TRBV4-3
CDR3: CASSQGSLVGDTQYF

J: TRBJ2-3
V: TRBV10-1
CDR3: CASSERVSDTDTQYF

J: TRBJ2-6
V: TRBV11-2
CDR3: CASRAYGGGSGANVLTF

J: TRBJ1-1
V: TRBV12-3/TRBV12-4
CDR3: CASSLQGASEAFF

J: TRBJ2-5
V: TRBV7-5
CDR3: CARSLGGRTSGPRGETQYF

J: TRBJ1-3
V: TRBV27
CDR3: CASSLSIRAGVDTIYF

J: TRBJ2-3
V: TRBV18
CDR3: CASSPRGRGPDTQYF

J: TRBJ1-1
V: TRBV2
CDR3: CASSSHGGRKNTEAFF

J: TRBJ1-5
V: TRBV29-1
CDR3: CSVEVQGDQPQHF

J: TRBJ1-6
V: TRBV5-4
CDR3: CASSSLRDIESPLHF

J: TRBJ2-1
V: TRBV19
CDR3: CASNRAGGPYNEQFF

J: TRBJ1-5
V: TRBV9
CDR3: CASSLGLGDQPQHF

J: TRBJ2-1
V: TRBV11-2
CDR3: CASSWGGLAVSSYNEQFF

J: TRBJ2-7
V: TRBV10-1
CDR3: CASFLSTREQYF

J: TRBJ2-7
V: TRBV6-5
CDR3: CASSPGTAYEQYF

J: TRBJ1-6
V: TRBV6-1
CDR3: CASSEASLWDRLHPHLHF

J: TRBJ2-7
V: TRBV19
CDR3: CASKREVAGGEQYF

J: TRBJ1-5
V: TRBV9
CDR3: CASSVGRVQPQHF

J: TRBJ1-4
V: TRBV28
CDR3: CASSFSPGQLNEKLFF

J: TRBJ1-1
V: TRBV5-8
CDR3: CASSLAGRVNTEAFF

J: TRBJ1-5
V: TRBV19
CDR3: CASSPGQEPNQPQHF

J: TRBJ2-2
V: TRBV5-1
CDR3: CASSIAPDSRSLNTGELFF

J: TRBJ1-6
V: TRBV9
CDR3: CASSARTGIGSPLHF

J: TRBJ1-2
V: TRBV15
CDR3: CATSIRLVTGGYGYTF

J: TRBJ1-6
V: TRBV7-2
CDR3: CASSLVGFGYNSPLHF

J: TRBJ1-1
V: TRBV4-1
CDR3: CASSQDETGGPSTEAFF

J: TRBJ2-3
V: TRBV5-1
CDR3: CASSFSQRGGTDTQYF

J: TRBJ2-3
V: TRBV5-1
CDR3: CASSLAGGQDTQYF

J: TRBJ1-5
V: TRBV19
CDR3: CASSDGTGWGQPQHF